This is a list of T cell receptor beta chains from one sample in a study of T cell responses to AZD1222 COVID-19 vaccine. The protocol was immunoSEQ multiplex PCR, while the TCRdb copy is restricted to in-frame clones and leaves out a portion. This table holds 70,000 to 95,000 clones, 89% found once. The sample was peripheral blood, taken on day 0 of MenACWY control vaccination. These TCRs come from an adult in good health. Each CDR3 is given without its conserved first and last residue.

v_call: TRBV7-8
cdr3_aa: ASSLVAGMTNQPQH

v_call: TRBV3-1/TRBV3-2
cdr3_aa: ASSQGWTGGNQETQY

v_call: TRBV6-2/TRBV6-3
cdr3_aa: ASSGQGNSPLH

v_call: TRBV11-2
cdr3_aa: ASSKDPSGAQH

v_call: TRBV27
cdr3_aa: ASSFSPPTGIVYNSPLH

v_call: TRBV11-1
cdr3_aa: ASSLLAGGPNEQF

v_call: TRBV7-2
cdr3_aa: ASSLDRGGDTQY

v_call: TRBV29-1
cdr3_aa: SVERDLGQSGYT

v_call: TRBV6-2/TRBV6-3
cdr3_aa: ASSSLDTQY

v_call: TRBV15
cdr3_aa: ATSINSNQPQH